What follows are 24 T cell receptor beta chains derived from one specimen sequenced in a study of CD8 T cells in ankylosing spondylitis. The antigens these receptors bind are not known. The study, taken as a whole, reports: Blood from ankylosing spondylitis patients appeared to carry a characteristic roughly eight-variant TCR beta motif.

From the 5' RACE reads, TCRdb called clonotypes with MiXCR, one entry per CDR3 protein. This sample has 670,000 or so distinct CDR3 sequences, with under 20% found just once. The source material was blood, either unsorted or a sorted T cell fraction (not recorded which). The receptors originated from a male donor with ankylosing spondylitis.

This clonotype was observed a few times. The chain has TRBV5-6 and TRBJ1-1; D might be TRBD1 (5 bases). Germline CDR1 is SGHDT and CDR2 is YYEEEE. The CDR3 consists of 14 residues. Between the trimmed V and J ends, which lost 6 bases and 4 bases, there was a span of 16 bases. The DNA of the CDR3 is TGTGCCAGCACCCCATGGGGGGGAATCACTGAAGCTTTCTTT. This encodes CASTPWGGITEAFF.

The chain joins TRBV6-2 or TRBV6-3 to TRBJ1-3; a weak D match, TRBD1 (6 bases). Trimming left V 8 bases short and J 0 bases short, with 14 bases between. The length of the CDR3 is 15 residues. Germline CDR1 is MNHEY and CDR2 is SVGEGT. The CDR3 DNA sequence: TGTGCCAGCGGCGATGGACAGCTCTCTGGAAACACCATATATTTT. Translating it yields CASGDGQLSGNTIYF.

CDR3 DNA: TGCGCCAGCAGGGGACAGGGGGCAAGAGTCACTGAAGCTTTCTTT. This codes for CASRGQGARVTEAFF. The chain has TRBV10-2 and TRBJ1-1, with 12 bases that match TRBD1. The trim removed 6 bases at V and 4 bases at J, leaving 6 bases unmatched. Germline V gene sequence: CDR1 WSHSY, CDR2 SAAADI. CDR3 size: 15 residues.

The V gene is TRBV5-1, the J gene TRBJ2-2; D is uncertain. V was cut by 0 bases and J by 0 bases, with 9 bases left in between. Germline loops: CDR1 SGHRS, CDR2 YFSETQ. This CDR3 contains 16 residues. In DNA, the CDR3 is TGCGCCAGCAGCTTGGTGGCCAGGTCGAACACCGGGGAGCTGTTTTTT. It yields the protein CASSLVARSNTGELFF.

In this sample, this clonotype turned up a few times. The V and J genes are TRBV10-3 and TRBJ2-7; 8 nucleotides match TRBD1. Losses at the gene ends were 0 bases for V and 3 bases for J; bases not matched to a gene: 4. Looked up from germline, CDR1 is ENHRY and CDR2 is SYGVKD. This CDR3 has 15 amino acids. The DNA of the CDR3 is TGTGCCATCAGTGAGTCGAGGACAGGGAACTACGAGCAGTACTTC. Translated, it gives CAISESRTGNYEQYF.

Only a few counts were recorded for this clonotype. The V call is TRBV7-3, the J call TRBJ1-1; possible D gene TRBD1, 6 bases. V was clipped by 2 bases and J by 5 bases, with 15 bases between them. The V gene's germline CDR1 is SGHTA and CDR2 FQGTGA. This CDR3 is built from 15 residues. CDR3 nucleotides: TGTGCCAGCAGCTTAGCAGGGGCGCCGGTGACTGAAGCTTTCTTT. This sequence encodes CASSLAGAPVTEAFF.

This rearrangement joins TRBV7-2 to TRBJ2-1; 11 bases are a match to TRBD2. J lost 9 bases, V lost 2 bases, and 6 bases had no gene match. This CDR3 is 15 amino acids long. The germline V gene has CDR1 SGHTA and CDR2 FQGNSA. In DNA, the CDR3 is TGTGCCAGCAGCTTACTAGCGGGAGGTGTCAGTGAGCAGTTCTTC. Residues: CASSLLAGGVSEQFF.

The V gene is TRBV29-1, the J gene TRBJ2-1, with 9 bases aligning to TRBD2. V lost 3 bases and J lost 0; bases outside the gene matches: 18. The CDR3 is 20 amino acids. CDR1 is SQVTM, CDR2 ANQGSEA, per germline. CDR3 in amino acids: CSVDDGLGGAGGFSYNEQFF. CDR3 sequence (DNA): TGCAGCGTTGATGATGGGCTCGGGGGCGCGGGAGGGTTCTCCTACAATGAGCAGTTCTTC.

This clonotype was detected only a few times. The V call is TRBV12-3 or TRBV12-4, the J call TRBJ2-5, with D uncertain. The CDR3 is 13 residues long. Trimming took 7 bases from V and 2 from J, leaving 11 bases between them. CDR3 sequence: CASTQDGQETQYF. Written as DNA, the CDR3 is TGTGCCAGCACCCAGGACGGACAAGAGACCCAGTACTTC.

This clonotype showed up just a few times. V is TRBV18 and J is TRBJ1-1; 8 positions agree with TRBD1. The CDR3 spans 17 residues. V lost 5 bases, J lost 6 bases, and 17 bases stayed unmatched. Germline CDR1 reads KGHSH; CDR2 reads LQKENI. The CDR3 loop is CASSSWPQGAGESEAFF. The CDR3 nucleotides are TGTGCCAGCTCATCATGGCCCCAGGGGGCCGGGGAGTCTGAAGCTTTCTTT.

V usage is TRBV4-1 and J usage is TRBJ2-7; either TRBD1 or TRBD2 may fit D (6 bases each). Trimming left V 2 bases short and J 2 bases short, with 13 bases between. This CDR3 is 15 amino acids long. The germline V gene encodes CDR1 MGHRA and CDR2 YSYEKL. In nucleotides, the CDR3 is TGCGCCAGCAGCCAATCGGGGGCCTGGGCCTACGAGCAGTACTTC. As protein: CASSQSGAWAYEQYF.

The chain has TRBV3-1 and TRBJ2-3; 7 bases are shared with TRBD1. V dropped 4 bases and J dropped 2; count of bases not matched to a gene: 6. The CDR3 length is 15 residues. Germline V lookup: CDR1 LGHDT, CDR2 YNNKEL (reference sequence). The CDR3 DNA reads TGTGCCAGCAGCCTAGGGGGCACTTACACAGATACGCAGTATTTT. Residues: CASSLGGTYTDTQYF.

In its sample, this clonotype was seen a few times. This chain joins TRBV4-2 and TRBJ1-1; D is unclear. V dropped 4 bases and J dropped 1 base, with 10 bases sitting between them. The CDR3 loop spans 14 amino acids. CDR1 LGHNA and CDR2 YNFKEQ come from the germline V gene. The CDR3 loop is CASSPDGRNTEAFF. CDR3 in DNA: TGTGCCAGCAGCCCAGATGGCCGGAACACTGAAGCTTTCTTT.

This chain links TRBV6-1 with TRBJ2-2; D gene ambiguous. CDR1 is MNHNS, CDR2 SASEGT, per germline. This CDR3 spans 15 amino acids. Trimming took 5 bases from V and 0 from J, leaving 10 bases between them. The CDR3 loop is CASSPLQANTGELFF. The CDR3, as DNA: TGTGCCAGCAGTCCACTCCAGGCGAACACCGGGGAGCTGTTTTTT.

This clonotype was detected once. The chain employs TRBV4-2 and TRBJ2-2, with D hard to call. Trimming took 0 bases from V and 1 from J, leaving 6 bases between them. CDR3 length: 15 residues. CDR1 LGHNA and CDR2 YNFKEQ come from the germline V gene. The CDR3 DNA is TGTGCCAGCAGCCAAGAATGGGGGAACACCGGGGAGCTGTTTTTT. Translating it yields CASSQEWGNTGELFF.

V and J are TRBV28 and TRBJ2-7, with D possibly TRBD1 on 5 matching bases. The germline V gene encodes CDR1 MDHEN and CDR2 SYDVKM. Deletions cut 6 bases from V and 0 bases from J, with 9 bases between. CDR3 length equals 13 residues. The CDR3 sequence: CASRGHPSYEQYF. In DNA, the CDR3 is TGTGCCAGCAGAGGACACCCCTCCTACGAGCAGTACTTC.

The genes are TRBV4-2 and TRBJ1-1, with a tentative D call TRBD1 (5 bases). There are 15 residues in the CDR3. V shed 0 bases and J shed 0 bases, with 8 bases lying between them. Germline V gene lookup returns CDR1 LGHNA and CDR2 YNFKEQ. As DNA, the CDR3 is TGTGCCAGCAGCCAAGATGGGGGGGTGAACACTGAAGCTTTCTTT. It codes for CASSQDGGVNTEAFF.

This clonotype was recorded at least ten times. The V gene is TRBV7-8, the J gene TRBJ2-5; 9 bases line up with TRBD2. This CDR3 is built from 19 residues. The trim removed 2 bases at V and 3 bases at J, leaving 16 bases unmatched. Germline V lookup: CDR1 SGHVS, CDR2 FQNEAQ. CDR3 DNA: TGTGCCAGCAGCTTAATGGGACAAATAGCGGGGGAGATAAAAGAGACCCAGTACTTC. Translation: CASSLMGQIAGEIKETQYF.

The chain combines TRBV6-1 with TRBJ2-5; D is possibly TRBD1 or TRBD2 (5 bases each). Germline V CDR1 and CDR2: MNHNS, SASEGT. This CDR3 region has 15 residues. The germline V and J ends were trimmed by 5 bases and 5 bases, with 18 bases remaining between them. CDR3 sequence (DNA): TGTGCCAGCAGTCTCCCCCCCAGGGTAGCGGAGACCCAGTACTTC. Encoded protein: CASSLPPRVAETQYF.

The rearrangement links TRBV29-1 to TRBJ1-2, with D maybe TRBD1 (5 bases). V was trimmed by 3 bases and J by 4 bases, leaving 18 bases between them. The germline CDR1 and CDR2 sequences are SQVTM and ANQGSEA. CDR3 length: 15 residues. The chain's CDR3 is CSVDVGLQGRYGYTF. The DNA of the CDR3 is TGCAGCGTTGATGTGGGTCTCCAGGGACGCTATGGCTACACCTTC.

The CDR3 region is CASSPTGLTSTDTQYF. The CDR3 bases are TGTGCCAGCAGCCCCACAGGGCTCACTAGCACAGATACGCAGTATTTT. The chain combines TRBV7-9 with TRBJ2-3; tentatively, D is TRBD1 (6 bases). Germline assignment: CDR1 SEHNR and CDR2 FQNEAQ (reference sequence). CDR3 length equals 16 residues. V dropped 5 bases and J dropped 0 bases, with 15 bases sitting between them.

Ten or more counts support this clonotype. This rearrangement joins TRBV6-1 to TRBJ1-1, with D possibly being TRBD1 (5 bases). Germline CDR1 and CDR2: MNHNS and SASEGT. The CDR3 totals 15 residues. With 6 bases removed from V and 4 bases from J, the gap between germline ends came to 18 bases. The CDR3 DNA sequence: TGTGCCAGCAGACTTTCCGGAGGGGACTTCACTGAAGCTTTCTTT. This gives the protein CASRLSGGDFTEAFF.

This clonotype has only a few counts. The gene calls are TRBV24-1 and TRBJ2-3; D is ambiguous. Germline V gene lookup returns CDR1 KGHDR and CDR2 SFDVKD. V lost 4 bases, J lost 0 bases, and 13 bases lay in between. This CDR3 has 16 residues. The CDR3 reads CATSDPWGTSTDTQYF. The CDR3 bases are TGTGCCACCAGTGACCCTTGGGGAACGAGCACAGATACGCAGTATTTT.

This clonotype has only one observation. V usage is TRBV2 and J usage is TRBJ1-1, with D hard to call. V was clipped by 4 bases and J by 2 bases, with 5 bases between them. The germline gives CDR1 SNHLY, CDR2 FYNNEI. The CDR3 has 12 residues. The CDR3 loop is CASSGDNTEAFF. DNA for the CDR3: TGTGCCAGCAGTGGGGATAACACTGAAGCTTTCTTT. Full variable domain (remainder filled in from reference TRBV2 and TRBJ1-1): EPEVTQTPSHQVTQMGQEVILRCVPISNHLYFYWYRQILGQKVEFLVSFYNNEISEKSEIFDDQFSVERPDGSNFTLKIRSTKLEDSAMYFCASSGDNTEAFFGQGTRLTVV.